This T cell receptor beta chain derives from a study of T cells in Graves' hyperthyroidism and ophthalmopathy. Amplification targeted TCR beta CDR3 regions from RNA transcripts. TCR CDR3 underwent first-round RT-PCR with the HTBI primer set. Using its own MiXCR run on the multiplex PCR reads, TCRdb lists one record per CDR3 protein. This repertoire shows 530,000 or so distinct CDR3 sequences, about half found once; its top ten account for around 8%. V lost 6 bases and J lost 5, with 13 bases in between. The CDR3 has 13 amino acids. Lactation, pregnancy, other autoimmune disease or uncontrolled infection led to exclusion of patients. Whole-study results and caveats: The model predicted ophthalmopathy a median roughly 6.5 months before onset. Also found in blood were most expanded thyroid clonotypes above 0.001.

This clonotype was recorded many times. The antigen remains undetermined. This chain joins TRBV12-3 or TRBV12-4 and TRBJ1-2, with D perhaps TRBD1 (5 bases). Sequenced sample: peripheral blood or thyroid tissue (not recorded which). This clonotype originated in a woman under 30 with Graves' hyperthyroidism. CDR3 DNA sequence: TGTGCCAGCAGGTGGGGGGAGAGGTATGGCTACACCTTC. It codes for CASRWGERYGYTF.